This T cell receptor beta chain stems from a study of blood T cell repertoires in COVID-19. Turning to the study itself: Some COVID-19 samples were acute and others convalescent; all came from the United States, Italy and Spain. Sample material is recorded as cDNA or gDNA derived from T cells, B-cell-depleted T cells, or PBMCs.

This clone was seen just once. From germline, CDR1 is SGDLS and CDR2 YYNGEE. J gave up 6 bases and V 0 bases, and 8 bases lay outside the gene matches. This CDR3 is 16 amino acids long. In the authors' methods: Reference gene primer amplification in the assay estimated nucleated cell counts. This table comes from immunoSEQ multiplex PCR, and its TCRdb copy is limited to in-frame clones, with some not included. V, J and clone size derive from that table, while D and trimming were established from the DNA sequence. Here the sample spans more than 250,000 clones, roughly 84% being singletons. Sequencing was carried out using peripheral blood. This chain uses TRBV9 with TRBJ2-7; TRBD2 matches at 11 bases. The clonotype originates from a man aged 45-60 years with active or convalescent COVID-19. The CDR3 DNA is TGTGCCAGCAGCGTAGGAGGAGTAGCGGGAGGGAGCGAGCAGTACTTC. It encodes CASSVGGVAGGSEQYF.